This T cell receptor (beta chain) was retrieved from a study of T cell repertoires in cytomegalovirus infection. Study-level information: Through public TCR beta signatures, both CMV infection and matching HLA type were indicated.

TCRdb called the reads again in MiXCR, with one record for every CDR3 protein. The table lists approximately 500,000 distinct CDR3 sequences, 30% to 40% of them singletons. This clonotype was seen a handful of times. Its antigen is as yet unknown. The CDR3 has 16 residues. Trimming removed 2 bases at V and 2 bases at J, with 14 bases between. Looked up from germline, CDR1 is SGHNT and CDR2 is YENEEA. This clonotype originated in a human donor in good health (CMV status not recorded). Some clones in this sample may be carry-over from other donors' samples. The input for sequencing was cultured PBMCs, taken from culture after CMV antigen stimulation. The chain links TRBV11-3 to TRBJ2-3; D is uncertain. CDR3 amino acids: CASSLIGRTFTDTQYF. The CDR3 DNA is TGTGCCAGCAGCTTAATAGGCAGGACGTTCACAGATACGCAGTATTTT.